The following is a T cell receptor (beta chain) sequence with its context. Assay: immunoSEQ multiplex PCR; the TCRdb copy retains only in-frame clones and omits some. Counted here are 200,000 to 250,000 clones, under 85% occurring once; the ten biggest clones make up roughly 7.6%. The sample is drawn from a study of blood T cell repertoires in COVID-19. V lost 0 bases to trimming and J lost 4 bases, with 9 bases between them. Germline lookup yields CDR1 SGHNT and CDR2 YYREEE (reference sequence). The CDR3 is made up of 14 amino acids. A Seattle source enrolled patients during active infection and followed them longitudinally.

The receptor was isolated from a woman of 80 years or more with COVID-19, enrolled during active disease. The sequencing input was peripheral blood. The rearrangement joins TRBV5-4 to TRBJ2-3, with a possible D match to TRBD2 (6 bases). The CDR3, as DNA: TGTGCCAGCAGCTTGGCGGGAGCGTCAGATACGCAGTATTTT. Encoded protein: CASSLAGASDTQYF.